Sequencing of this T cell receptor beta chain was carried out in a study of human T cells and chemical hapten exposure. Study-wide points: TCRs at high frequency, those above 1 in 1000, did not change with DPC sensitization.

TCRdb ran MiXCR on the RACE reads and lists one entry per CDR3 protein. Of some 60,000 distinct CDR3 sequences in the sample, approximately 10% were seen once. A few counts support this clonotype. The target antigen is unknown. The CDR3 has 13 amino acids. Trimming stripped 0 bases from V and 7 bases from J, with 7 bases between. Germline V lookup: CDR1 ENHRY, CDR2 SYGVKD. As to time point: pre-sensitization, week 0. The treatment: therapeutic diphenylcyclopropenone sensitization with weekly scalp DPC. This clonotype originated in a woman in her thirties or forties with alopecia areata. Some clones in this sample may be carry-over from other donors' samples. The chain uses TRBV10-3 and TRBJ1-5; D gene uncertain. The material was whole blood, obtained in connection with sensitization to the hapten diphenylcyclopropenone (DPC). The CDR3 loop reads CAISESREQPQHF. CDR3 DNA: TGTGCCATCAGTGAGTCGCGGGAACAGCCCCAGCATTTT.